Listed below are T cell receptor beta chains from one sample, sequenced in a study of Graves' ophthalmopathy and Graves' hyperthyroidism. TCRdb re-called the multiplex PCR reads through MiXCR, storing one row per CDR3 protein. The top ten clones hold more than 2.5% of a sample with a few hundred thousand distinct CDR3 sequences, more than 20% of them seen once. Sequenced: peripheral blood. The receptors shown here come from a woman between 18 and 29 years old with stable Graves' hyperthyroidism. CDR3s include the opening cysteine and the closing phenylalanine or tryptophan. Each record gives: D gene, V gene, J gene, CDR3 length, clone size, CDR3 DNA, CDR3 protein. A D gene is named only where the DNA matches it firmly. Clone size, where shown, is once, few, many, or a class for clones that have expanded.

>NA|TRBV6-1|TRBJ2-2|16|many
TGTGCCAGCAGTGAACCTTGGCGGTGGGGGACCGGGGAGCTGTTTTTT
CASSEPWRWGTGELFF
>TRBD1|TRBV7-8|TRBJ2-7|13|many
TGTGCCAGCAGCTCCACCGGGACAGGGGAGCAGTACTTC
CASSSTGTGEQYF
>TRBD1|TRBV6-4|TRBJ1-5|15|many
TGTGCCAGCAGCGCTCTAGACAGGGGCAATCAGCCCCAGCATTTT
CASSALDRGNQPQHF
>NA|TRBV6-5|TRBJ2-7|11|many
TGTGCCAGCGCCCGGGCCTACGAGCAGTACTTC
CASARAYEQYF
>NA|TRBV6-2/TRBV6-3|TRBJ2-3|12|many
TGTGCCAGCAAGACTATCACAGATACGCAGTATTTT
CASKTITDTQYF
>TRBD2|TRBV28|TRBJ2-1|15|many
TGTGCCAGCAGTTTTGGTGGGAGGGAGTACAATGAGCAGTTCTTC
CASSFGGREYNEQFF
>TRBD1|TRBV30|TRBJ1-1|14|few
TGTGCCGCCGAGGTGGGACAGGGCTTCACTGAAGCTTTCTTT
CAAEVGQGFTEAFF
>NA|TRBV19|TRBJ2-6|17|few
TGTGCCAGTAGTTCCGGCCGAGATCACTCTGGGGCCAACGTCCTGACTTTC
CASSSGRDHSGANVLTF
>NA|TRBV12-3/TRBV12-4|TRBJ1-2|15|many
TGTGCCAGCAGTTTTGACAGGCTTAAGATCTATGGCTACACCTTC
CASSFDRLKIYGYTF
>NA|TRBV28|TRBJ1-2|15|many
TGTGCCAGCAGTCTGCCCGGCCTCGGCGACTATGGCTACACCTTC
CASSLPGLGDYGYTF
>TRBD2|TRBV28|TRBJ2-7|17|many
TGTGCCAGCAGTTTATTCCCAAAGCGGGAGGGGACCTACGAGCAGTACTTC
CASSLFPKREGTYEQYF
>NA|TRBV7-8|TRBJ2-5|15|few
TGTGCCAGCAGCTCGGCCGGTGTGCGTGGAGAGACCCAGTACTTC
CASSSAGVRGETQYF
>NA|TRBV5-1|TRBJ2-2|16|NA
TGCGCCAGCAGCAAGGGGAACAGGGCGAACACCGGGGAGCTGTTTTTT
CASSKGNRANTGELFF
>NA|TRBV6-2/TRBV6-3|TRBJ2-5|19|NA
TGTGCCAGCAGTTATTTTCCGGGTAACAGACCACTTATACAAGAGACCCAGTACTTC
CASSYFPGNRPLIQETQYF
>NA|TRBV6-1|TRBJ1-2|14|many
TGTGCCAGCAGCCGGGATGCATCAAACTATGGCTACACCTTC
CASSRDASNYGYTF
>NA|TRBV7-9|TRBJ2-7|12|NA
TGTGCCAGCAGCTTAGTAGCGAACGAGCAGTACTTC
CASSLVANEQYF
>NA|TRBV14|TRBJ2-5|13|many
TGTGCCAGCAGCCAGGAGGGAGGAGAGACCCAGTACTTC
CASSQEGGETQYF
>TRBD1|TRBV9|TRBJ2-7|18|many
TGTGCCAGCAGCCCATCCAGGCGGACAGGGGGCTCGCCCTACGAGCAGTACTTC
CASSPSRRTGGSPYEQYF
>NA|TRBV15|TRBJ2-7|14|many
TGTGCCACCAGTCGGGGGACAGAGACCTACGAGCAGTACTTC
CATSRGTETYEQYF
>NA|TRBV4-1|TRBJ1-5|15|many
TGCGCCAGCAGCCAAGATCATTTACCTCATCAGCCCCAGCATTTT
CASSQDHLPHQPQHF
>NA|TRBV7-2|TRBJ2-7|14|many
TGTGCCAGCAGCTCCTTGGGGGTTACCTACGAGCAGTACTTC
CASSSLGVTYEQYF
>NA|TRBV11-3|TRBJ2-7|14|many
TGTGCCAGCAGCTTAGGTCACAGAGACTACGAGCAGTACTTC
CASSLGHRDYEQYF
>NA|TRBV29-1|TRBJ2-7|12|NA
TGCAGCGTTCTGGGGAGCTCCTACGAGCAGTACTTC
CSVLGSSYEQYF
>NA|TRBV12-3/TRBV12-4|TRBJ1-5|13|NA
TGTGCCAGCAGTGAAAAGGACGGACGGCCCCAGCATTTT
CASSEKDGRPQHF
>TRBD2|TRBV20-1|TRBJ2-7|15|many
TGCAGTGCTAGAGATCTAGCGGGGGATTCCTACGAGCAGTACTTC
CSARDLAGDSYEQYF
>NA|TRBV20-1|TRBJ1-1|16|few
TGCAGTGCTAGAGGTCGGAGGGGCGCCCTGAACACTGAAGCTTTCTTT
CSARGRRGALNTEAFF
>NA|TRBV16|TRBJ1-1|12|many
TGTGCCAGCAGCCAATTCGGCACTGAAGCTTTCTTT
CASSQFGTEAFF
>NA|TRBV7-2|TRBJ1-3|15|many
TGTGCCAGCAGCCCATGGACAGACTCTGGAAACACCATATATTTT
CASSPWTDSGNTIYF
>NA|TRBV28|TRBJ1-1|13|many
TGTGCCAGCCATAAGGGACTTAACACTGAAGCTTTCTTT
CASHKGLNTEAFF
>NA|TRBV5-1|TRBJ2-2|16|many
TGCGCCAGCAGCTTGGACGGCACCCCGAACACCGGGGAGCTGTTTTTT
CASSLDGTPNTGELFF
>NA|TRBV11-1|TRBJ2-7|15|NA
TGTGCCAGCAGTCAAACCTCAGGACCGACCTACGAGCAGTACTTC
CASSQTSGPTYEQYF
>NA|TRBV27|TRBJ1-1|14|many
TGTGCCAGCAGTCCCCTTGCGGGCAACCCTGAAGCTTTCTTT
CASSPLAGNPEAFF
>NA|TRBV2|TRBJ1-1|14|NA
TGTGCCAGCAGATCCGGGGCCACGATCACTGAAGCTTTCTTT
CASRSGATITEAFF
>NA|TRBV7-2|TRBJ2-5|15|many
TGTGCCAGCAGCTTAACGGGCGGCCATCAAGAGACCCAGTACTTC
CASSLTGGHQETQYF
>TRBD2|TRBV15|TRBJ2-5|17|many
TGTGCCACCAGGAGTCATCCGGGACTAGCGTATGGAGAGACCCAGTACTTC
CATRSHPGLAYGETQYF
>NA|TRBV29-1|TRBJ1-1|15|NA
TGCAGCGTTGTTTCACAGGTGGTTCTTAACACTGAAGCTTTCTTT
CSVVSQVVLNTEAFF
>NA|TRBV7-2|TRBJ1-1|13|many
TGTGCCAGCAGCTTCGGGTCGAACACTGAAGCTTTCTTT
CASSFGSNTEAFF
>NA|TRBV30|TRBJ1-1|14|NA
TGTGCCTGGAACTACAGAGACCTGAACACTGAAGCTTTCTTT
CAWNYRDLNTEAFF
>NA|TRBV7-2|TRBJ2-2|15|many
TGTGCCAGCCTTTTGGGAAACGCGAACACCGGGGAGCTGTTTTTT
CASLLGNANTGELFF
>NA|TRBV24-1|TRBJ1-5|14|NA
TGTGCCACCAGTGACCCCGGATTGAATCAGCCCCAGCATTTT
CATSDPGLNQPQHF
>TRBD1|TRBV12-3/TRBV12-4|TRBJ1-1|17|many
TGTGCCAGCAGCCTTTCGACAGGGGGGCACATGAACACTGAAGCTTTCTTT
CASSLSTGGHMNTEAFF
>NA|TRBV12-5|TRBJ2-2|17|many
TGTGCTAGTGGTTTGGCCCCCCTTGGCGGGATATACGGGGAGCTGTTTTTT
CASGLAPLGGIYGELFF
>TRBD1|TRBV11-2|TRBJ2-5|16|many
TGTGCCAGCAGCTTCATCAGGGGGCACGGGCAAGAGACCCAGTACTTC
CASSFIRGHGQETQYF
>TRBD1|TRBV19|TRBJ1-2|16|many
TGTGCCAGTAGTATTCGCTTAACAGGGGGCGGATATGGCTACACCTTC
CASSIRLTGGGYGYTF
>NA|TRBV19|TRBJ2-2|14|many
TGTGCCAGTAAGCTGCAAGCAAACACCGGGGAGCTGTTTTTT
CASKLQANTGELFF